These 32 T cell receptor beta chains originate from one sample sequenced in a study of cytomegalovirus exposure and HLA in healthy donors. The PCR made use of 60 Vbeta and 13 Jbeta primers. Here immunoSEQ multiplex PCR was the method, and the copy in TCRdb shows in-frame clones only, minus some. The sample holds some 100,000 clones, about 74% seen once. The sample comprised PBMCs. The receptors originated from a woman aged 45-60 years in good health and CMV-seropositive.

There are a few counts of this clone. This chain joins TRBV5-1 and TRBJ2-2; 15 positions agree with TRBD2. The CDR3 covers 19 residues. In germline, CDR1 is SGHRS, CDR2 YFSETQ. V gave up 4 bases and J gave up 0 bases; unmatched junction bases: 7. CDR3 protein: CASSLRTSGRESNTGELFF. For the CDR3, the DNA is TGCGCCAGCAGCCTTCGGACTAGCGGGAGGGAGTCGAACACCGGGGAGCTGTTTTTT.

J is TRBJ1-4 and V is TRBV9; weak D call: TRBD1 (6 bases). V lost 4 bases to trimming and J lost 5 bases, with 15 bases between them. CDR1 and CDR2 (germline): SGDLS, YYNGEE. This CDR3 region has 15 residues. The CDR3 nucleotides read TGTGCCAGCAGCCAGAGGGGGTCAGTCAATGAAAAACTGTTTTTT. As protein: CASSQRGSVNEKLFF.

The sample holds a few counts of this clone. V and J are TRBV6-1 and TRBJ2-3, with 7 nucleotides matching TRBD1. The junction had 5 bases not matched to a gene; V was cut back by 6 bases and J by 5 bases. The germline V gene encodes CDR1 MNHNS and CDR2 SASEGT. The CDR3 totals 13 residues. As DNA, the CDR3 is TGTGCCAGCAGATACAGGGGAGAAGATACGCAGTATTTT. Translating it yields CASRYRGEDTQYF.

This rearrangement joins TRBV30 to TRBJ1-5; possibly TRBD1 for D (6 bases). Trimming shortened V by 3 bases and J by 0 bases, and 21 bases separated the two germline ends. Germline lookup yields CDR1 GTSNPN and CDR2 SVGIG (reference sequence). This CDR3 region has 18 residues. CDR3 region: CAWRIWGRRLYSNQPQHF. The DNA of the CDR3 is TGTGCCTGGAGGATCTGGGGGCGCCGCCTTTATAGCAATCAGCCCCAGCATTTT.

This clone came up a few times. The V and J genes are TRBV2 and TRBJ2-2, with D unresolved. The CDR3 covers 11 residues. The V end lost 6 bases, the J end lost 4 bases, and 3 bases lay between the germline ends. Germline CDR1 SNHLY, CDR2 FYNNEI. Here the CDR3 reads CASSGTGELFF. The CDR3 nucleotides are TGTGCCAGCAGCGGCACCGGGGAGCTGTTTTTT.

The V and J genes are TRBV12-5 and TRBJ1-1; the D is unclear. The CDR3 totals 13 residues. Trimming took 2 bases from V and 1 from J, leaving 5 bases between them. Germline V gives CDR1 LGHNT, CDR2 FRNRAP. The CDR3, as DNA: TGTGCTAGTGGTTTGACACAGAACACTGAAGCTTTCTTT. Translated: CASGLTQNTEAFF. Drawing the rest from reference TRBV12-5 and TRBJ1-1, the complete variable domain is DARVTQTPRHKVTEMGQEVTMRCQPILGHNTVFWYRQTMMQGLELLAYFRNRAPLDDSGMPKDRFSAEMPDATLATLKIQPSEPRDSAVYFCASGLTQNTEAFFGQGTRLTVV.

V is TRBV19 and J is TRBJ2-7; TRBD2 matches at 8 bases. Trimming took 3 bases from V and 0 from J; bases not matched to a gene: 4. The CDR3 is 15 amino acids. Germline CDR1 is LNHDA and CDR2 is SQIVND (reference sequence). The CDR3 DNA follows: TGTGCCAGTAGTATCCGCGGGAGGTACTCCTACGAGCAGTACTTC. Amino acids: CASSIRGRYSYEQYF.

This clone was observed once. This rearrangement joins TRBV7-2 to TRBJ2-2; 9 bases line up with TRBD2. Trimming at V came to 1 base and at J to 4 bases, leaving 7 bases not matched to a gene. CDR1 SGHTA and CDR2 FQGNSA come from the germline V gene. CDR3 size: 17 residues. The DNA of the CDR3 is TGTGCCAGCAGCTTAGTGGGCGGGAGGGCCGGCACCGGGGAGCTGTTTTTT. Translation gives CASSLVGGRAGTGELFF.

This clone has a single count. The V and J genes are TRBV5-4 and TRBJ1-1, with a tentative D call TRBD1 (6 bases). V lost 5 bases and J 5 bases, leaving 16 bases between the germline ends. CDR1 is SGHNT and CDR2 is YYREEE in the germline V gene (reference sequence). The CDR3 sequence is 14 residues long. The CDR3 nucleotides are TGTGCCAGCAGAGGGGGGGCGCAGGGGACTGAAGCTTTCTTT. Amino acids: CASRGGAQGTEAFF.

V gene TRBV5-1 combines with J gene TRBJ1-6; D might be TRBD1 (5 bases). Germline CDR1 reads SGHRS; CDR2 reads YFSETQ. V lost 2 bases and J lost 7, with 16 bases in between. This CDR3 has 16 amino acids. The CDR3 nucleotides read TGCGCCAGCAGCTTAGCGGGACCAAGATCGAATTCACCCCTCCACTTT. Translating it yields CASSLAGPRSNSPLHF.

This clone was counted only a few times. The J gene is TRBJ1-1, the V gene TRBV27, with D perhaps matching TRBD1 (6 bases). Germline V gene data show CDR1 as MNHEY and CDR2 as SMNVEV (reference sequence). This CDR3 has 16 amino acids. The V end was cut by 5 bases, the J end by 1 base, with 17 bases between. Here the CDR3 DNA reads TGTGCCAGCAGTCCCTGGCAGGGGCTCGGGAACACTGAAGCTTTCTTT. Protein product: CASSPWQGLGNTEAFF.

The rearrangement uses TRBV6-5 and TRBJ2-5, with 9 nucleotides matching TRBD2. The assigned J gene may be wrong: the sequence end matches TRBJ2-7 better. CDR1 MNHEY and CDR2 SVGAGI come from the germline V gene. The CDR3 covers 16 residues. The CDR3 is CASSSPTSGSSYEQYF. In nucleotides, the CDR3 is TGTGCCAGCAGTTCCCCGACTAGCGGATCCTCCTACGAGCAGTACTTC.

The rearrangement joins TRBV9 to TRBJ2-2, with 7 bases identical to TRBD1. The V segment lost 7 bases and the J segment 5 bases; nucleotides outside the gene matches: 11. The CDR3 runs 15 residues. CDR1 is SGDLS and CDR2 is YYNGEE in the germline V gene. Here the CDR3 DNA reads TGTGCCAGCTACCAGGGACCAGGGGGAACCGGGGAGCTGTTTTTT. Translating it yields CASYQGPGGTGELFF.

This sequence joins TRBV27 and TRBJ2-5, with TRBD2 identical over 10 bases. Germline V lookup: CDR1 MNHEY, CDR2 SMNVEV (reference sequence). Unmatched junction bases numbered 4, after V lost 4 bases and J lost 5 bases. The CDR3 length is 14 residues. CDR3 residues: CASSSGTSVETQYF. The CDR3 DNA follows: TGTGCCAGCAGTTCCGGGACTAGCGTGGAGACCCAGTACTTC.

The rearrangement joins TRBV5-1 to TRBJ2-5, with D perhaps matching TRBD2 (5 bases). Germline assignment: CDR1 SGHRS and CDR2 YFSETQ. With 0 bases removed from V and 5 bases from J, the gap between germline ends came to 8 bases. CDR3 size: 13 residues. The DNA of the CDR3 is TGCGCCAGCAGCTTGGCACTAGACGAGACCCAGTACTTC. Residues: CASSLALDETQYF.

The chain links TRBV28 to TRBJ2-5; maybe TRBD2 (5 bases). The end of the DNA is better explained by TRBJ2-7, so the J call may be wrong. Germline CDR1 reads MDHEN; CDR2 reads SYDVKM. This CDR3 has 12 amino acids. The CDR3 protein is CASSHLEDEQYF. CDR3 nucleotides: TGTGCCAGCAGCCACTTGGAGGACGAGCAGTACTTC.

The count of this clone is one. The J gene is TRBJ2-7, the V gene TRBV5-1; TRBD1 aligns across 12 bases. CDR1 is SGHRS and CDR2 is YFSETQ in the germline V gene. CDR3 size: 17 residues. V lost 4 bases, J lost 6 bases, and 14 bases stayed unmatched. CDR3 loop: CASSVGQGAGGRLEQYF. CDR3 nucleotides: TGCGCCAGCAGCGTGGGACAGGGGGCCGGGGGAAGACTCGAGCAGTACTTC.

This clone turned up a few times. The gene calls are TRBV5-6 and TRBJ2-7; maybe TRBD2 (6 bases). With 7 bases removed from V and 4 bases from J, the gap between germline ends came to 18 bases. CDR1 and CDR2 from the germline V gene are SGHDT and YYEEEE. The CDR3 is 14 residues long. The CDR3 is CASRPRLGFYEQYF. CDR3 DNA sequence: TGTGCCAGCCGCCCGAGACTAGGTTTTTACGAGCAGTACTTC. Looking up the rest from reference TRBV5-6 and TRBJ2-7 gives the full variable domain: DAGVTQSPTHLIKTRGQQVTLRCSPKSGHDTVSWYQQALGQGPQFIFQYYEEEERQRGNFPDRFSGHQFPNYSSELNVNALLLGDSALYLCASRPRLGFYEQYFGPGTRLTVT.

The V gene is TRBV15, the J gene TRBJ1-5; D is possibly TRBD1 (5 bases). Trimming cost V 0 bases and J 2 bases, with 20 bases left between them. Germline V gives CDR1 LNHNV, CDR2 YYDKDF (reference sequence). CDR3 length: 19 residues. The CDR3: CATSRDADGTLVGNQPQHF. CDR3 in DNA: TGTGCCACCAGCAGAGATGCGGACGGGACTTTGGTGGGCAATCAGCCCCAGCATTTT.

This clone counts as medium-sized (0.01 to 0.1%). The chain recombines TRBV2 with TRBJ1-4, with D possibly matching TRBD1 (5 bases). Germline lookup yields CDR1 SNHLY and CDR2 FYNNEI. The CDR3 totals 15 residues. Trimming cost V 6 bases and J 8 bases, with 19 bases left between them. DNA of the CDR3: TGTGCCAGCAGGAGCCAGGGCGCCGGTTGGGAAAAACTGTTTTTT. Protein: CASRSQGAGWEKLFF.

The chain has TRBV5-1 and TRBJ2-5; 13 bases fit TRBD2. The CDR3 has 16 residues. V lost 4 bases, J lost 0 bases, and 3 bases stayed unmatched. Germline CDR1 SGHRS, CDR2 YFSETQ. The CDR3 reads CASSPGLAGNQETQYF. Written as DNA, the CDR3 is TGCGCCAGCAGCCCGGGACTAGCGGGAAACCAAGAGACCCAGTACTTC.

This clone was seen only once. CDR3 in DNA: TGTGCCAGCAGCCCAAGCGGGAGGGCGGCCTACAATGAGCAGTTCTTC. Protein product: CASSPSGRAAYNEQFF. This sequence joins TRBV5-4 and TRBJ2-1; TRBD2 matches at 10 bases. The CDR3 sequence is 16 residues long. Trimming cost V 4 bases and J 2 bases; bases outside gene matches: 6. CDR1 is SGHNT and CDR2 is YYREEE in the germline V gene (reference sequence).

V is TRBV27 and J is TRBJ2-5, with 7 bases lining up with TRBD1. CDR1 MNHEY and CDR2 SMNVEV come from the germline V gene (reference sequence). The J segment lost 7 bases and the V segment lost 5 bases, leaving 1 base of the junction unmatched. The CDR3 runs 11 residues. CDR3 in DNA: TGTGCCAGCAGTGCAGGGGGGACCCAGTACTTC. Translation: CASSAGGTQYF.

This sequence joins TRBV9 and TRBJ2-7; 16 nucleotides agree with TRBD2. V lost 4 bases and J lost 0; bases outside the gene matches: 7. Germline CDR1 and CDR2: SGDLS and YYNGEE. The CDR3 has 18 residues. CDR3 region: CASSPGTSGRVVSYEQYF. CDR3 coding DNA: TGTGCCAGCAGCCCCGGGACTAGCGGGAGGGTCGTCTCCTACGAGCAGTACTTC.

CDR3 loop: CASSSYRGSYGYTF. The CDR3 DNA follows: TGTGCCAGCAGCTCCTACAGGGGTTCCTATGGCTACACCTTC. The chain carries TRBV7-2 and TRBJ1-2, with TRBD1 matching 7 bases. This CDR3 comprises 14 residues. The germline CDR1 and CDR2 sequences are SGHTA and FQGNSA. V trimming: 4 bases; J trimming: 4 bases; junction bases outside the gene matches: 6. The full variable domain, rest sourced from reference TRBV7-2 and TRBJ1-2, is GAGVSQSPSNKVTEKGKDVELRCDPISGHTALYWYRQSLGQGLEFLIYFQGNSAPDKSGLPSDRFSAERTGGSVSTLTIQRTQQEDSAVYLCASSSYRGSYGYTFGSGTRLTVV.

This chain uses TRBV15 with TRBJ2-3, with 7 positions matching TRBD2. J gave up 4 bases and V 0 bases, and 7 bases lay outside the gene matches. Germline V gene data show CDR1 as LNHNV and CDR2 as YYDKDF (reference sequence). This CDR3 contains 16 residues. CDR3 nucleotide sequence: TGTGCCACCAGCAGAGATATGGCGGGAGTGGCAGATACGCAGTATTTT. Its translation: CATSRDMAGVADTQYF.

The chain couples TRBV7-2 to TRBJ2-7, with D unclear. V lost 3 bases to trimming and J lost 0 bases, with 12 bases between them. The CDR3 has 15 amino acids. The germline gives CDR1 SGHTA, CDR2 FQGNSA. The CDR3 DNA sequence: TGTGCCAGCAGCTTCGGCGGAAGAAACTCCTACGAGCAGTACTTC. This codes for CASSFGGRNSYEQYF.

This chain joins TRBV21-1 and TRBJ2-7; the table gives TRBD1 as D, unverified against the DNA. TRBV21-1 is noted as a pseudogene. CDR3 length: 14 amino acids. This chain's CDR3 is CASSRRQNPPEQYF. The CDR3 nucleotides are TGTGCCAGCAGCAGGAGACAGAACCCCCCGGAGCAGTACTTC.

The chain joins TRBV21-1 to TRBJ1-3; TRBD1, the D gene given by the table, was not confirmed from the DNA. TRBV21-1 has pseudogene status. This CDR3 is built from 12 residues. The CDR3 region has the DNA TGTGCCACAAGGACAGCTGGAAACACCATATATTTT. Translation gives CATRTAGNTIYF.

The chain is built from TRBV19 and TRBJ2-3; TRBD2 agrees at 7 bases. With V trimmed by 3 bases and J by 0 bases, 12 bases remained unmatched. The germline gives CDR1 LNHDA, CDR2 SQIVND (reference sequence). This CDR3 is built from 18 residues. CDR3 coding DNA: TGTGCCAGTAGTATTCGGGCTAGCGGAGCCGGAAGCACAGATACGCAGTATTTT. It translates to CASSIRASGAGSTDTQYF.

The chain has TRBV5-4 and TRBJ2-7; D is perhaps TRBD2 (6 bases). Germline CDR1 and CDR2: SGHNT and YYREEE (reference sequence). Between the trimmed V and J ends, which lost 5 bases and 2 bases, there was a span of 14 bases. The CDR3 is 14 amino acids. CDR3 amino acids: CASRMQGGPYEQYF. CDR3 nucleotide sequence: TGTGCCAGCAGAATGCAGGGAGGCCCCTACGAGCAGTACTTC.

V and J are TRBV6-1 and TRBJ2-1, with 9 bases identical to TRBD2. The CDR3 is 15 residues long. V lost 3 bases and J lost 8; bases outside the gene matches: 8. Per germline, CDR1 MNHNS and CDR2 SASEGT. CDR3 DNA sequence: TGTGCCAGCAGTGATGTAGGCGGGAGGGTCGATGAGCAGTTCTTC. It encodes CASSDVGGRVDEQFF.